This passage covers 25 T cell receptor beta chains from one sample sequenced in a study of blood T cell repertoires in COVID-19. The data were produced by immunoSEQ multiplex PCR, yet TCRdb's version contains in-frame clones alone and is incomplete. The sample shows almost 300,000 clones, roughly 86% of them seen only once. Material: peripheral blood. Receptor source: a woman aged 30 to 39 with COVID-19, enrolled during active disease.

The rearrangement joins TRBV5-1 to TRBJ2-7, with 7 nucleotides matching TRBD1. The CDR3 covers 13 residues. Unmatched junction bases numbered 8, after V lost 4 bases and J lost 7 bases. Germline lookup yields CDR1 SGHRS and CDR2 YFSETQ. The CDR3 loop reads CASSLGTVGEQYF. CDR3 sequence (DNA): TGCGCCAGCAGCCTCGGGACAGTCGGGGAGCAGTACTTC.

The genes are TRBV29-1 and TRBJ1-5, with D tentatively TRBD1 (5 bases). With 0 bases removed from V and 7 bases from J, the gap between germline ends came to 13 bases. The V gene's germline CDR1 is SQVTM and CDR2 ANQGSEA. The CDR3 length is 14 residues. The CDR3 DNA reads TGCAGCGTTGAAGATCAGGGAGGCGGACAGCCCCAGCATTTT. It specifies CSVEDQGGGQPQHF.

The V call is TRBV27, the J call TRBJ1-5; TRBD1 matches at 8 bases. V lost 5 bases to trimming and J lost 4 bases; unmatched junction nucleotides: 4. The CDR3 length is 14 residues. Germline CDR1 reads MNHEY; CDR2 reads SMNVEV (reference sequence). The CDR3 DNA follows: TGTGCCAGCAGTCACAACAGGGGGAATCAGCCCCAGCATTTT. This translates into CASSHNRGNQPQHF.

In nucleotides, the CDR3 is TGTGCCAGCAGCAATCGTCGCCAGGTCTATGGCTACACCTTC. It encodes CASSNRRQVYGYTF. The chain has TRBV7-8 and TRBJ1-2; D ambiguous. The germline V and J ends were trimmed by 5 bases and 4 bases, with 14 bases remaining between them. The CDR3 covers 14 residues. Per germline, CDR1 SGHVS and CDR2 FQNEAQ.

The chain joins TRBV5-5 to TRBJ1-6; maybe TRBD1 (6 bases). V dropped 4 bases and J dropped 7 bases, with 12 bases sitting between them. The CDR3 contains 14 residues. Germline V gene lookup returns CDR1 SGHKS and CDR2 YYEKEE (reference sequence). For the CDR3, the DNA is TGTGCCAGCAGCCGACAGGTCTCAAATTCACCCCTCCACTTT. This translates into CASSRQVSNSPLHF.

V gene TRBV27 combines with J gene TRBJ1-1, with 10 bases fitting TRBD1. Germline assignment: CDR1 MNHEY and CDR2 SMNVEV (reference sequence). Trimming removed 5 bases from V and 1 base from J; junction bases left unmatched: 7. The CDR3 runs 16 residues. CDR3 nucleotides: TGTGCCAGCAGTACGCTTCGACAGGGGGCGAACACTGAAGCTTTCTTT. Amino acids: CASSTLRQGANTEAFF.

V is TRBV25-1 and J is TRBJ2-2; 7 nucleotides align to TRBD1. Germline trimming cut 3 bases from V and 4 bases from J; bases unmatched to any gene: 5. Looked up from germline, CDR1 is MGHDK and CDR2 is SYGVNS. The CDR3 extends over 15 amino acids. CDR3 sequence: CASSERGGGTGELFF. Here the CDR3 DNA reads TGTGCCAGCAGTGAGCGAGGGGGCGGCACCGGGGAGCTGTTTTTT.

The genes are TRBV19 and TRBJ1-5; TRBD1 aligns across 9 bases. Germline V gene sequence: CDR1 LNHDA, CDR2 SQIVND (reference sequence). CDR3 length equals 14 residues. Unmatched junction bases numbered 4, after V lost 5 bases and J lost 5 bases. This CDR3 is CASSLTGGYQPQHF. The CDR3 nucleotides read TGTGCCAGTAGTTTAACAGGGGGCTATCAGCCCCAGCATTTT.

This clone was counted at least ten times. The chain has TRBV13 and TRBJ1-1; D might be TRBD1 (5 bases). The V end was cut by 6 bases, the J end by 1 base, with 21 bases between. CDR1 and CDR2 from the germline V gene are PRHDT and FYEKMQ (reference sequence). The CDR3 extends over 17 amino acids. In DNA form, the CDR3 reads TGTGCCAGCAGATTCGGCGTTCAGGGAACGAGGAACACTGAAGCTTTCTTT. Amino acid sequence: CASRFGVQGTRNTEAFF.

The chain links TRBV4-2 to TRBJ1-3; TRBD1 aligns across 9 bases. Per germline, CDR1 LGHNA and CDR2 YNFKEQ. The junction had 4 bases not matched to a gene; V was cut back by 3 bases and J by 4 bases. This CDR3 has 15 residues. The CDR3 here is CASSQDRGSGNTIYF. The CDR3 DNA sequence: TGTGCCAGCAGCCAGGACAGGGGATCAGGAAACACCATATATTTT.

The chain employs TRBV7-9 and TRBJ1-2, with a weak D call TRBD1 (5 bases). The germline gives CDR1 SEHNR, CDR2 FQNEAQ (reference sequence). V was pared by 4 bases and J by 4 bases, with 10 bases between. The CDR3 is made up of 13 amino acids. The CDR3 region has the DNA TGTGCCAGCAGCTCGGGGGTTCCCTATGGCTACACCTTC. It codes for CASSSGVPYGYTF.

This chain uses TRBV7-6 with TRBJ2-1; 10 nucleotides agree with TRBD2. V was clipped by 3 bases and J by 3 bases; unmatched bases: 5. The germline V gene has CDR1 SGHVS and CDR2 FNYEAQ. CDR3 length: 16 residues. The CDR3 spells CASSLIAGGLYNEQFF. The CDR3 nucleotides read TGTGCCAGCAGCTTGATAGCGGGGGGCCTCTACAATGAGCAGTTCTTC.

Written as DNA, the CDR3 is TGTGCCAGCAGCTTAGGCGGAGGGCGCCGCTCTGGAAACACCATATATTTT. Translated, it gives CASSLGGGRRSGNTIYF. V and J are TRBV13 and TRBJ1-3, with no clear D. V was pared by 0 bases and J by 0 bases, with 12 bases between. This CDR3 contains 17 residues. CDR1 is PRHDT and CDR2 is FYEKMQ in the germline V gene (reference sequence).

This clone occurred once. The V call is TRBV28, the J call TRBJ1-5; no firm D call. V dropped 2 bases and J dropped 4 bases, with 9 bases sitting between them. The CDR3 length is 14 residues. Germline V gene sequence: CDR1 MDHEN, CDR2 SYDVKM. CDR3 DNA sequence: TGTGCCAGCAGTTTAACATCGGGAAATCAGCCCCAGCATTTT. Amino acid sequence: CASSLTSGNQPQHF.

The chain links TRBV27 to TRBJ2-7, with a possible D match to TRBD1 (6 bases). The germline V gene encodes CDR1 MNHEY and CDR2 SMNVEV (reference sequence). The CDR3 is 14 amino acids. V was trimmed by 5 bases and J by 4 bases, leaving 15 bases between them. The CDR3 nucleotides read TGTGCCAGCAGTCCGACAGGACAGTGGTACGAGCAGTACTTC. Translation: CASSPTGQWYEQYF.

The chain couples TRBV11-3 to TRBJ1-5, with 11 bases aligning to TRBD1. Trimming took 5 bases from V and 5 from J; bases not matched to a gene: 5. CDR3 length: 15 residues. Germline-derived CDR1 and CDR2 are SGHNT and YENEEA. The DNA for the CDR3 is TGTGCCAGCAGCGTGGACAGGGGGCAGGATCAGCCCCAGCATTTT. Protein product: CASSVDRGQDQPQHF.

This clone was found once. The chain recombines TRBV6-6 with TRBJ2-3; D gene uncertain. The CDR3 is 11 amino acids. V was pared by 4 bases and J by 6 bases, with 5 bases between. CDR1 MNHNY and CDR2 SVGAGI come from the germline V gene (reference sequence). CDR3 in amino acids: CASSSRDTQYF. The CDR3, as DNA: TGTGCCAGCAGTTCCCGGGATACGCAGTATTTT.

DNA of the CDR3: TGTGCCAGGGAGAGTACAGAGGGTACAGATACGCAGTATTTT. Its translation: CARESTEGTDTQYF. The gene calls are TRBV2 and TRBJ2-3; weak D call: TRBD2 (5 bases). The germline V and J ends were trimmed by 9 bases and 3 bases, with 16 bases remaining between them. CDR3 size: 14 residues. Germline CDR1 reads SNHLY; CDR2 reads FYNNEI.

The chain carries TRBV6-4 and TRBJ2-6; no clear D. V was trimmed by 6 bases and J by 0 bases, leaving 6 bases between them. Germline V CDR1 and CDR2: MRHNA, SNTAGT. This CDR3 is built from 14 residues. The CDR3 nucleotides read TGTGCCAGCAGCCCTTCCTCTGGGGCCAACGTCCTGACTTTC. Protein: CASSPSSGANVLTF.

A single count supports this clone. The V gene is TRBV2, the J gene TRBJ2-1, with TRBD2 matching over 11 bases. Germline trimming cut 7 bases from V and 4 bases from J; bases unmatched to any gene: 3. CDR3 length: 14 residues. Germline assignment: CDR1 SNHLY and CDR2 FYNNEI. The CDR3 loop reads CASNRLAGYNEQFF. The CDR3 region has the DNA TGTGCCAGCAACCGACTAGCGGGATACAATGAGCAGTTCTTC.

The chain couples TRBV5-1 to TRBJ1-5, with 9 nucleotides matching TRBD1. Trimming cost V 3 bases and J 6 bases; bases outside gene matches: 1. The CDR3 is 13 amino acids. Germline V lookup: CDR1 SGHRS, CDR2 YFSETQ. The CDR3, as DNA: TGCGCCAGCAGCTCGACAGGGGGTCAGCCCCAGCATTTT. Its protein is CASSSTGGQPQHF. Complete variable domain (other parts from reference TRBV5-1 and TRBJ1-5): KAGVTQTPRYLIKTRGQQVTLSCSPISGHRSVSWYQQTPGQGLQFLFEYFSETQRNKGNFPGRFSGRQFSNSRSEMNVSTLELGDSALYLCASSSTGGQPQHFGDGTRLSIL.

This clone has just one count. The chain carries TRBV27 and TRBJ2-7; a weak D match, TRBD2 (7 bases). Germline V gene sequence: CDR1 MNHEY, CDR2 SMNVEV (reference sequence). The CDR3 covers 15 residues. V was shortened by 6 bases and J by 5 bases, with 20 bases between the two germline ends. CDR3 residues: CASSSSAGAEDEQYF. For the CDR3, the DNA is TGTGCCAGCAGCTCATCGGCGGGGGCTGAGGACGAGCAGTACTTC.

CDR3 nucleotide sequence: TGTGCCAGCAGCCAAGGAGGTCAGCCCCAGCATTTT. Translation: CASSQGGQPQHF. This chain connects TRBV3-1 (or the pseudogene TRBV3-2) to TRBJ1-5; D call uncertain. The V end lost 1 base, the J end lost 6 bases, and 4 bases lay between the germline ends. In germline, CDR1 is LGHDT, CDR2 YNNKEL (reference sequence). The length of the CDR3 is 12 residues.

The J gene is TRBJ2-5, the V gene TRBV27, with 11 bases lining up with TRBD2. CDR1 and CDR2 from the germline V gene are MNHEY and SMNVEV (reference sequence). Trimming cost V 5 bases and J 5 bases; bases outside gene matches: 10. The CDR3 is 16 amino acids. This CDR3 reads CASSPLLAGGRETQYF. DNA of the CDR3: TGTGCCAGCAGTCCCCTCCTAGCGGGGGGCAGGGAGACCCAGTACTTC.

This chain uses TRBV19 with TRBJ1-5; tentative D call: TRBD1 (5 bases). The CDR3 is 17 residues long. CDR1 and CDR2 from the germline V gene are LNHDA and SQIVND (reference sequence). V dropped 3 bases and J dropped 0 bases, with 15 bases sitting between them. The CDR3 spells CASSIVLQGLSNQPQHF. The CDR3 nucleotides read TGTGCCAGTAGTATCGTTCTTCAGGGCCTTAGCAATCAGCCCCAGCATTTT.